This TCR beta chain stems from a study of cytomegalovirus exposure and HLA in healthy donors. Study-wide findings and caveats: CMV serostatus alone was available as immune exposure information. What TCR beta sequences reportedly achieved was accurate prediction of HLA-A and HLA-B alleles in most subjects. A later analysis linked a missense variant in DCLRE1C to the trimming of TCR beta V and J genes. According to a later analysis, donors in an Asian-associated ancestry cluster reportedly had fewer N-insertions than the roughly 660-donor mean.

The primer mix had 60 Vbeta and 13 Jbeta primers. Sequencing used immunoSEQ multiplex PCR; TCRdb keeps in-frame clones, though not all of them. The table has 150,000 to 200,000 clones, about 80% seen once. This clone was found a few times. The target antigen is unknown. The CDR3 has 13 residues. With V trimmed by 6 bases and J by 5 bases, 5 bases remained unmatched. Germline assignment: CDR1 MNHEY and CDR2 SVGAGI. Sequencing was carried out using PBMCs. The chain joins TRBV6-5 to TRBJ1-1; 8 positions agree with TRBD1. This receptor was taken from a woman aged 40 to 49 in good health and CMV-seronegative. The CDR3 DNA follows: TGTGCCAGCAGGAAACAGGGGGGAACTGAAGCTTTCTTT. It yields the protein CASRKQGGTEAFF.